This TCR beta chain was retrieved from a study of T cells after yellow fever vaccination. Whole-study context: SMART-Seq v4 Ultra Low Input prepared libraries from low-cell fractions. General study results and limits: Among primary-vaccination clones, most reappeared after the booster, at about 95% for CD4 and roughly 90% for CD8. Contamination by abundant bulk-population clonotypes could be present in FACS-sorted repertoires.

This clonotype was seen more than once but under ten times. Its antigen is still unknown. J gave up 10 bases and V 7 bases, and 12 bases lay outside the gene matches. Germline loops: CDR1 DFQATT, CDR2 SNEGSKA (reference sequence). The CDR3 totals 13 residues. Via MiXCR, TCRdb re-called the 5' RACE reads, giving one row per CDR3 protein. The table shows 610,000 or so distinct CDR3 sequences, with over 9% occurring only once. This receptor was obtained from a man younger than 45 who received the YFV17D yellow fever vaccine. Here the sequenced sample was PBMCs, taken on the day of the yellow fever booster vaccination. This chain uses TRBV20-1 with TRBJ2-1; 8 nucleotides align to TRBD2. The CDR3 here is CSVQPGLESEQFF. DNA of the CDR3: TGCAGTGTTCAACCGGGACTAGAAAGCGAGCAGTTCTTC.